The rows below give T cell receptor beta chains drawn from one sample of a study of vaccination and CD4 T cells after COVID-19. TCRdb re-called the PCR reads with MiXCR, one entry per CDR3 protein. This sample has about 15,000 distinct CDR3 sequences, with over 70% found just once. The antigens of these receptors remain unknown. The source material was CD4+ T cells from blood, cultured in vitro. Receptors were obtained from a human donor who had recovered from COVID-19. CDR3s include the opening cysteine and the closing phenylalanine or tryptophan. A D gene is named only where the DNA matches it firmly. Clone size is stated in some rows and not others, as once, few, many or a class when expanded.

.	once	TRBV21-1	TRBJ1-6	TGTGCCACCCGGGGGATTGTAGAATCACCCCTCCACTTT	CATRGIVESPLHF
.	.	TRBV6-2/TRBV6-3	TRBJ2-7	TGTGCCAGCAGTTACCCCCCCCGGGAGCAGTACTTC	CASSYPPREQYF
TRBD1	.	TRBV7-9	TRBJ2-3	TGTGCCAGCAGCACAGGGGCGGGAGATACGCAGTATTTT	CASSTGAGDTQYF
.	.	TRBV7-9	TRBJ1-5	TGTGCCAGCAGCTTATCTTTGGGGCAGCCCCAGCATTTT	CASSLSLGQPQHF
.	.	TRBV25-1	TRBJ1-1	TGTGCCAGCAGTTTCCGGACGGCGATGAACACTGAAGCTTTCTTT	CASSFRTAMNTEAFF
.	.	TRBV15	TRBJ2-7	TGTGCCACCAGCAGAGGAGGTGGGAGGATCAACTACGAGCAGTACTTC	CATSRGGGRINYEQYF
.	few	TRBV6-2/TRBV6-3	TRBJ1-5	TGTGCCAGCAGTTATACAGGACAGCTGAATCAGCCCCAGCATTTT	CASSYTGQLNQPQHF
TRBD1	.	TRBV6-1	TRBJ2-2	TGTGCCAGCACCTCCCGGGACAGGGTGGCCGGGGAGCTGTTTTTT	CASTSRDRVAGELFF
.	once	TRBV18	TRBJ1-6	TGTGCCAGCTCATCGTTAAGCCTCCGGGAGGACAGCATTAATTCACCCCTCCACTTT	CASSSLSLREDSINSPLHF
.	few	TRBV28	TRBJ1-5	TGTGCCAGCAGTTTAATACGCCAGCCCCAGCATTTT	CASSLIRQPQHF
TRBD1	few	TRBV19	TRBJ1-1	TGTGCCAGTAGGCCGGGACAGGGTCGAATGAACACTGAAGCTTTCTTT	CASRPGQGRMNTEAFF